This T cell receptor (beta chain) was sequenced in a study of control samples from healthy donors and cancer patients. The table came from immunoSEQ multiplex PCR; TCRdb's copy has only in-frame clones and leaves some out. The repertoire holds some 150,000 clones, 80% to 95% seen once, with approximately 3.4% in the top ten. This clone occurred once. V lost 0 bases and J 10 bases, leaving 11 bases between the germline ends. The germline V gene encodes CDR1 SGHDT and CDR2 YYEEEE. This CDR3 is built from 14 residues. The material sequenced was blood. The chain carries TRBV5-6 and TRBJ1-6; D not certain. The origin of this receptor is a young man in good health. This CDR3 is CASSLGRVYSPLHF. The DNA of the CDR3 is TGTGCCAGCAGCTTGGGGCGGGTATACTCACCCCTCCACTTT.